This TCR beta chain was observed in a study of vaccination and CD4 T cells after COVID-19. This clonotype was observed a few times. Antigen unknown. Sequencing of cultured CD4+ T cell DNA used the Oncomine TCR Beta short-read assay. TCRdb used MiXCR to reprocess the PCR reads, holding one entry per CDR3 protein. The sample lists nearly 15,000 distinct CDR3 sequences, about 48% seen once, with 9% to 15% in the top ten. This CDR3 is 16 amino acids long. Unmatched junction bases numbered 0, after V lost 1 base and J lost 1 base. The germline gives CDR1 LGHNA, CDR2 YSLEER. Treatment denoted: roughly 10-day PBMC culture with coronavirus spike peptide pools or control peptides (ViraFEST assay).

The clonotype was recovered from a human donor who had recovered from COVID-19. J is TRBJ2-1 and V is TRBV4-3; 11 bases fit TRBD2. Sample: CD4+ T cells from blood, cultured in vitro. The CDR3 DNA reads TGCGCCAGCAGCCAAGGACTAGCGGGATCCTACAATGAGCAGTTCTTC. Translation gives CASSQGLAGSYNEQFF.